This T cell receptor beta chain was obtained from a study of quantifying T cell responses using KT2 cells (dated 2017 in TCRdb). Regarding the research as a whole: RNA was DNase-treated and reverse transcribed with TCR alpha and beta constant-region primers, mostly using SuperScript III. To avoid over-amplification, PCR2 was carried out as a SYBR Green qPCR and halted once a predetermined fluorescence threshold was reached. The efficiency of the T4 ligation step under optimum conditions was estimated to be above 9.5%. What the authors observed across the whole study: Saturation was seen in the detection of KT2 sequences when very high numbers of KT2 cells were spiked in. KT2 sequences were still detected at the lowest spike-in tested, roughly one KT2 cell per 100,000 PBMC. This TCR sequencing study did not compare the pipeline side by side with other TCR sequencing techniques. A linear scaling of KT2 alpha and beta sequence counts with input KT2 cell number was observed over several orders of magnitude.

Libraries were built with UMI-ligation and nested PCR. A single-stranded oligonucleotide bearing the Illumina SP2 sequence and a UMI was ligated to the 3' end of the cDNA with T4 RNA ligase 1. PCR1 used approximately 4 cycles (98 degrees C 15 s, 69 degrees C 30 s, 72 degrees C 40 s), and the beta primer was an equimolar mix of RC1.1 and RC1.2 that covered TRBC1 and TRBC2. From PCR2 onward, TCR alpha and beta chains were processed separately, with sample indices and Illumina adaptors added. The UMI was composed of 12 random nucleotides, arranged as two hexamers separated by a spacer, and was positioned after an 8-base spacer. Libraries were sequenced on an Illumina MiSeq using v2 2x251 paired-end chemistry, with 12 samples typically included per run. PhiX DNA was added at roughly 5-7.5% to each sequencing library so that diversity was increased. On the study's bioinformatics: The raw reads were converted into FASTQ with bcl2fastq and then demultiplexed by dual indices with Demultiplexor. V and J genes were assigned by Decombinator through tag matching that permitted a single base-pair mismatch. Using UMIs, Collapsinator corrected both sequencing errors and the frequency errors that come from PCR heterogeneity. CDR3Translator converted Decombinator identifiers into nucleotide sequence, translated that sequence into amino acids, and extracted CDR3 based on C- and N-terminal motifs. Each distinct KT2 TCR was counted as a cluster of KT2 sequences sharing one unique molecular identifier. TCRdb reran the public reads through fastp at Q25 and MiXCR, keeping productive beta chains. Each entry is one CDR3 protein sequence, shown with its most common DNA and genes. It is TCRdb's table, rather than the study itself, that gives the V and J calls and clone size. Within this sample are tens of thousands of distinct CDR3 sequences, with around 12% of them counted one time only. The top ten clones comprise approximately 9.4% of the sample.

Known numbers of KT2, a T cell clone whose TCR had been sequenced previously, were spiked into unfractionated PBMC to test the sensitivity and accuracy of the pipeline. A range of KT2-to-PBMC ratios was produced by mixing KT2 cells with a fixed number of PBMC. The CDR3 contains 14 residues, cysteine and phenylalanine counted. Only the CDR3 DNA is retained, 42 bases long and in frame from the first base. The germline V gene specifies KGHSH as CDR1 and LQKENI as CDR2. Trimming removed 2 bases from V and 2 bases from J, leaving 7 bases between the germline ends. This clonotype was seen many times. Its antigen has not been determined. No base quality values were provided; no much bigger clone lies one nucleotide off.

Material: PBMCs spiked with cells of the T cell clone KT2. This receptor was taken from a human donor. The chain is made from TRBV18 and TRBJ1-5, with the D gene not confidently named. The CDR3 region: CASSPGEGNQPQHF. In nucleotide form, the sequence is TGTGCCAGCTCACCAGGGGAGGGCAATCAGCCCCAGCATTTT.